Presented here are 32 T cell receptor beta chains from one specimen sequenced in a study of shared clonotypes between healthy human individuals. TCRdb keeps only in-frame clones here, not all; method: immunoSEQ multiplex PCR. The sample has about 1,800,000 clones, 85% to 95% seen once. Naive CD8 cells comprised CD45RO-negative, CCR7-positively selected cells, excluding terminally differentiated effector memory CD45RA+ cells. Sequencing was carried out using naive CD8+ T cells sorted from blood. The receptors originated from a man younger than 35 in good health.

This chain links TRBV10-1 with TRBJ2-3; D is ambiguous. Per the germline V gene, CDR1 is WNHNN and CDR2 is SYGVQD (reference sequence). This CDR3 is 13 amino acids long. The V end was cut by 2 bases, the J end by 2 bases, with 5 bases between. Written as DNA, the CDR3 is TGCGCCAGCAGTGAGGAGTACACAGATACGCAGTATTTT. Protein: CASSEEYTDTQYF.

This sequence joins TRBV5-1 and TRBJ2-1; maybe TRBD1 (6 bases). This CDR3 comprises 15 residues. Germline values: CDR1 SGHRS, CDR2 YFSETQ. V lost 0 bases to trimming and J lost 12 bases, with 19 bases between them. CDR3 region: CASSLEVPGTPSQFF. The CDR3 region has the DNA TGCGCCAGCAGCTTGGAGGTTCCAGGGACACCCTCGCAGTTCTTC.

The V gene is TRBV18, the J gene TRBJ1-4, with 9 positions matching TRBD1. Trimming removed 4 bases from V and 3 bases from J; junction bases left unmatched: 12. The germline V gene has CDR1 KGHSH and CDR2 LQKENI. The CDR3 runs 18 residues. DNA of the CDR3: TGTGCCAGCTCACTTTCCGGGACAGGGTCTTCGGCTAATGAAAAACTGTTTTTT. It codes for CASSLSGTGSSANEKLFF.

The CDR3 reads CASSYSRQGGIYEQYF. For the CDR3, the DNA is TGTGCCAGCAGTTACTCTCGACAGGGAGGGATCTACGAGCAGTACTTC. The rearrangement uses TRBV6-6 and TRBJ2-5; TRBD1 or TRBD2 may be the D gene (7 bases each). The end of the DNA is better explained by TRBJ2-7, so the J call may be wrong. CDR1 and CDR2 from the germline V gene are MNHNY and SVGAGI (reference sequence). The CDR3 has 16 amino acids.

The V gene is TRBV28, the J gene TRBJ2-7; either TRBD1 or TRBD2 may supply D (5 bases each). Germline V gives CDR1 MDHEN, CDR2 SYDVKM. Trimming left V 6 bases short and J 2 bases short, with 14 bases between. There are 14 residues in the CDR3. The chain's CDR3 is CASSPPGAPYEQYF. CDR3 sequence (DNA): TGTGCCAGCAGCCCCCCCGGGGCCCCCTACGAGCAGTACTTC.

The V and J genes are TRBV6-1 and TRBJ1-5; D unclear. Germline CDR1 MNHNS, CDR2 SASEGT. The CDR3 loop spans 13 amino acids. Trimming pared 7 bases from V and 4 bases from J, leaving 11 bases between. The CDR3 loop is CASTLGLNQPQHF. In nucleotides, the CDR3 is TGTGCCAGCACCTTGGGCCTGAATCAGCCCCAGCATTTT.

The CDR3 spells CACHRTSYNEQFF. The CDR3 bases are TGTGCCTGCCACCGGACCTCCTACAATGAGCAGTTCTTC. The chain is built from TRBV30 and TRBJ2-1; no reliable D call. With 6 bases removed from V and 0 bases from J, the gap between germline ends came to 9 bases. Germline assignment: CDR1 GTSNPN and CDR2 SVGIG (reference sequence). The CDR3 loop spans 13 amino acids.

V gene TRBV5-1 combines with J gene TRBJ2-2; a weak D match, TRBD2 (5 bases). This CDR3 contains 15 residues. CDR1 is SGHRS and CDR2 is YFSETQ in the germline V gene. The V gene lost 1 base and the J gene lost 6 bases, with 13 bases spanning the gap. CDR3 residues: CASSLTPGSAGELFF. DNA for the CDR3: TGCGCCAGCAGCTTGACCCCGGGGTCCGCCGGGGAGCTGTTTTTT.

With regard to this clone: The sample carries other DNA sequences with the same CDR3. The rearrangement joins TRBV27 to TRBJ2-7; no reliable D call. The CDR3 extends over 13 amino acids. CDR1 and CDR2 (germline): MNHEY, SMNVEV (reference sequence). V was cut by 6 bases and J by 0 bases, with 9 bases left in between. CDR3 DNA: TGTGCCAGCAGCCCCCTCGGCTCCTACGAGCAGTACTTC. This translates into CASSPLGSYEQYF.

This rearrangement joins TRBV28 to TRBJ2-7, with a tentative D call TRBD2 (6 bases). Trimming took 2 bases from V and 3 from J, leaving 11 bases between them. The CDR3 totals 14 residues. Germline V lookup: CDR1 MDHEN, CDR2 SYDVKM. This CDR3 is CASSLGGIGYEQYF. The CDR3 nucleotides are TGTGCCAGCAGTTTAGGGGGGATAGGCTACGAGCAGTACTTC.

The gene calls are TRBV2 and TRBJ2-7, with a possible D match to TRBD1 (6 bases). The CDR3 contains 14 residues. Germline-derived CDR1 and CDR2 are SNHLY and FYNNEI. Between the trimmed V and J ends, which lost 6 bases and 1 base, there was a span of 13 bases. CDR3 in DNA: TGTGCCAGCAGGGTGGGGGCCGGGTCCTACGAGCAGTACTTC. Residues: CASRVGAGSYEQYF.

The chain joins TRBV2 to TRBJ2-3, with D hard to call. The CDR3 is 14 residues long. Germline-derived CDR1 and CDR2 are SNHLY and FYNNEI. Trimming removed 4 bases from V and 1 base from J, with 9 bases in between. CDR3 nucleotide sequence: TGTGCCAGCAGTGGGACGGACGGCACAGATACGCAGTATTTT. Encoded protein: CASSGTDGTDTQYF.

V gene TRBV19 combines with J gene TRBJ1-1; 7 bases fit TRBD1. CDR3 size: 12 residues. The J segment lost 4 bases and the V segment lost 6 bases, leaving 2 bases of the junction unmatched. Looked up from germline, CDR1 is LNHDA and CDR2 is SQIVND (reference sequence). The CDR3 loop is CASRQGITEAFF. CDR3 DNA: TGTGCCAGTAGACAGGGGATCACTGAAGCTTTCTTT.

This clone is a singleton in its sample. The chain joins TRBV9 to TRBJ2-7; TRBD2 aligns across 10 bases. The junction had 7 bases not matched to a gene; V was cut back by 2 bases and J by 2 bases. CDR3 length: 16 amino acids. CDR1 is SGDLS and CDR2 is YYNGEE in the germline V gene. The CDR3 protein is CASSVGGLAGAYEQYF. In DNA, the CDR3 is TGTGCCAGCAGCGTGGGCGGCCTAGCGGGAGCCTACGAGCAGTACTTC.

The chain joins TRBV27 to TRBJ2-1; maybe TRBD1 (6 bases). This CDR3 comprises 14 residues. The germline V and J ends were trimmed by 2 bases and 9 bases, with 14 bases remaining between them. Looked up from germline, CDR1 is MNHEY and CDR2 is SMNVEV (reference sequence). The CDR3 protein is CASSLQGTLSEQFF. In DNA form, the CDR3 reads TGTGCCAGCAGTTTACAGGGGACCCTTTCTGAGCAGTTCTTC.

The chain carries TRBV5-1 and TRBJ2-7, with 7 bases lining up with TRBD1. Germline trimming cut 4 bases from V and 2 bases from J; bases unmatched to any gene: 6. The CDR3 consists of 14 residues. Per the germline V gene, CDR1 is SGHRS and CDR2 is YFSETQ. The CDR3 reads CASSVETGTYEQYF. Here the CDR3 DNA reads TGCGCCAGCAGCGTTGAGACAGGGACCTACGAGCAGTACTTC.

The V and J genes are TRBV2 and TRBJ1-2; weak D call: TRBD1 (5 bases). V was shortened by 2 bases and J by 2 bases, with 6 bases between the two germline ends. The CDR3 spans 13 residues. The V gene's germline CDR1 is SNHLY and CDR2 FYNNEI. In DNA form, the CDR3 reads TGTGCCAGCAGTGAACAGGGAAACTATGGCTACACCTTC. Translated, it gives CASSEQGNYGYTF.

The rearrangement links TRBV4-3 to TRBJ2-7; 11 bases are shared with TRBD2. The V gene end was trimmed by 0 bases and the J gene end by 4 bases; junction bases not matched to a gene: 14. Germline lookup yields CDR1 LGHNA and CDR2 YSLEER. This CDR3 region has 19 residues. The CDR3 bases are TGCGCCAGCAGCCAAGATTGGTTGGTGGCTAGCGGGAGGTATTACGAGCAGTACTTC. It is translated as CASSQDWLVASGRYYEQYF.

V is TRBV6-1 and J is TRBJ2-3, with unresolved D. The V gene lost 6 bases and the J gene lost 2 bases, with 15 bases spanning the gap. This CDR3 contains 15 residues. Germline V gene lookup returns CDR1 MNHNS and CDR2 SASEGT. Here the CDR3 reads CASSDRYGTTDTQYF. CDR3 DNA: TGTGCCAGCAGCGACCGATACGGCACCACAGATACGCAGTATTTT.

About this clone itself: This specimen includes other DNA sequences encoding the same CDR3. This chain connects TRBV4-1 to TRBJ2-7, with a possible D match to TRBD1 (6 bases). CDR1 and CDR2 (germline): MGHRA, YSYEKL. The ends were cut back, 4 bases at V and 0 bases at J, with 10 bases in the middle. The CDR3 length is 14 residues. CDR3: CASSPDRSSYEQYF. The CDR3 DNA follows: TGCGCCAGCAGCCCTGACAGGAGCTCCTACGAGCAGTACTTC.

CDR3 bases: TGTGCCAGTACCCCGGGACAGGGGGCGACGTACGAGCAGTACTTC. This encodes CASTPGQGATYEQYF. The V call is TRBV19, the J call TRBJ2-7, with 12 bases aligning to TRBD1. CDR3 length: 15 residues. Germline-derived CDR1 and CDR2 are LNHDA and SQIVND (reference sequence). V dropped 7 bases and J dropped 4; count of bases not matched to a gene: 8.

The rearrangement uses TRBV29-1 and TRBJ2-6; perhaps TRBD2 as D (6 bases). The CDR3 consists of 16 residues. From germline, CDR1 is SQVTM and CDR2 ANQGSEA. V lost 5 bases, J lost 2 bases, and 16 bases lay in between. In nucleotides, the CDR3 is TGCAGCGTTAAGGGTGACGAGCGGGCTGGGGCCAACGTCCTGACTTTC. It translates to CSVKGDERAGANVLTF.

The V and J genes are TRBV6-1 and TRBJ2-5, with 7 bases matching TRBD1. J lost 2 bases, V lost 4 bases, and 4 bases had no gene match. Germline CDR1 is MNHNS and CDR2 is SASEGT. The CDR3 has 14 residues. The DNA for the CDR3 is TGTGCCAGCAGTGTGAACAGGGGACAAGAGACCCAGTACTTC. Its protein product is CASSVNRGQETQYF.

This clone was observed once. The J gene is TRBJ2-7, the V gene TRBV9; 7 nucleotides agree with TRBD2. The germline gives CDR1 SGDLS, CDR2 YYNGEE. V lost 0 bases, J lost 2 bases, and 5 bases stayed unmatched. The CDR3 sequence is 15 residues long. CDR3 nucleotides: TGTGCCAGCAGCGTAGCCGGGGGGACCCCCTACGAGCAGTACTTC. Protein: CASSVAGGTPYEQYF.

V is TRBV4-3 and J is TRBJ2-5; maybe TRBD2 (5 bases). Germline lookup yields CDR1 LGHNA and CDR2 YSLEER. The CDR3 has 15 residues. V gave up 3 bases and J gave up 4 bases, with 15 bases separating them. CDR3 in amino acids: CASSHSRDSLETQYF. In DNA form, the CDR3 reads TGCGCCAGCAGCCATAGCCGGGATTCATTAGAGACCCAGTACTTC.

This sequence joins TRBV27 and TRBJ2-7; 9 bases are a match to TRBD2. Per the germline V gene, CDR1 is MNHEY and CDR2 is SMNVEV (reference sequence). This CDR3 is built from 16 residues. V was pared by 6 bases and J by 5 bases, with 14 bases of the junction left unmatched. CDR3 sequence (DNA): TGTGCCAGCAGCCCACACCCGGCGGGGGGGGACGACGAGCAGTACTTC. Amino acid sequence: CASSPHPAGGDDEQYF.

CDR3 nucleotides: TGTGCCATCAGCGAGCTGACTAGCTCCACCGGGGAGCTGTTTTTT. Residues: CAISELTSSTGELFF. The chain carries TRBV10-3 and TRBJ2-2; 7 bases are a match to TRBD2. After removal of 6 bases from V and 4 bases from J, the junction contained 8 bases not matched to a gene. In germline, CDR1 is ENHRY, CDR2 SYGVKD. The CDR3 totals 15 residues.

For the CDR3, the DNA is TGCGCCAGCAGCGAGGGGGTGGTCACTGAAGCTTTCTTT. Amino acids: CASSEGVVTEAFF. This sequence joins TRBV10-2 and TRBJ1-1; TRBD1 is a possible D gene (6 bases). Germline CDR1 WSHSY, CDR2 SAAADI. The ends were cut back, 6 bases at V and 4 bases at J, with 12 bases in the middle. The CDR3 is 13 residues long.

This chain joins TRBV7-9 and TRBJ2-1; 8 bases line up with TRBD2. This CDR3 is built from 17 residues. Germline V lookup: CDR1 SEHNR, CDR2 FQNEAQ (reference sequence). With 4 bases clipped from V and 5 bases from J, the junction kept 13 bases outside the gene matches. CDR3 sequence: CASSYLDGAGENNEQFF. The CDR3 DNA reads TGTGCCAGCAGCTACCTCGATGGAGCGGGAGAAAACAATGAGCAGTTCTTC.

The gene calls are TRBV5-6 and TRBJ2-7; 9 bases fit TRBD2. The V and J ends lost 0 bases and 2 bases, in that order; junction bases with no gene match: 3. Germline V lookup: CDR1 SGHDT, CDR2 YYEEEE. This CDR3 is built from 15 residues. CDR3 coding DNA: TGTGCCAGCAGCTTGGATCTAGCGGGGACCTACGAGCAGTACTTC. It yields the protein CASSLDLAGTYEQYF.

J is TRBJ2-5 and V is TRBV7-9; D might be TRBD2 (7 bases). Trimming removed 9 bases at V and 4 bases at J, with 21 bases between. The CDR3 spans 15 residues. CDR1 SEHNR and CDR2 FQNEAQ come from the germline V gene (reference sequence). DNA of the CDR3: TGTGCCAGTCAGACCGGTGCGGGGGCTGGAGAGACCCAGTACTTC. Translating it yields CASQTGAGAGETQYF.

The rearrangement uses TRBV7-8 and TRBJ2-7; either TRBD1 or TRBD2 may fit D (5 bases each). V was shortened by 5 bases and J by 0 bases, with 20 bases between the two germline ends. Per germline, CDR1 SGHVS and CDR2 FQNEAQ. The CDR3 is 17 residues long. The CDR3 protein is CASSPEAGTDTSYEQYF. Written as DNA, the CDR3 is TGTGCCAGCAGCCCTGAAGCCGGGACGGACACCTCCTACGAGCAGTACTTC.